Sequencing of this T cell receptor beta chain was carried out in a study of T cell clonality in common variable immunodeficiency. Study-wide results and caveats: CVID subjects showed higher TCRbeta clonality than healthy controls. T cell subpopulation sequencing would be needed to explain CVID clonality. In common variable immunodeficiency, TCR beta chains reportedly carried fewer deletions and N-nucleotide insertions.

This clone was picked up a small number of times. Its cognate antigen is unknown. The read terminates 3 residues before the CDR3 end, so the remaining end is supplied by the germline J gene. The V and J ends lost 2 bases and 0 bases respectively, with 7 bases between them. The CDR3 is 15 amino acids. Germline V gene sequence: CDR1 LNHDA, CDR2 SQIVND (reference sequence). Both groups were predominantly of Caucasian heritage. CVID subjects had received replacement immunoglobulin for at least one year. Sequencing used immunoSEQ multiplex PCR; TCRdb keeps in-frame clones, though not all of them. This sample carries about 23,000 clones, none of them present only once.

The specimen was peripheral blood mononuclear cells. This TCR came from a human donor with common variable immunodeficiency. The chain has TRBV19 and TRBJ2-2; TRBD2 is a possible D gene (6 bases). The CDR3 bases that were read are TGTGCCAGTAGTATACGCGGGGCGAACACCGGGGAG. Its translation: CASSIRGANTGE. From start to end, the CDR3 is CASSIRGANTGELFF.